This T cell receptor (beta chain) comes out of a study of blood T cell repertoires in COVID-19. In this sample, this clone turned up once. Clones were read by immunoSEQ multiplex PCR, and TCRdb kept only the in-frame ones, dropping some. The data hold 200,000 to 250,000 clones, with roughly 88% observed a single time. Input material: peripheral blood. The TCR sequence derives from a man aged 45-60 years with active or convalescent COVID-19.

In nucleotides, the CDR3 is TGCAGCGGAGGGGACAGGGCCTTTACTGGCTACACCTTC. It codes for CSGGDRAFTGYTF. The V gene is TRBV29-1, the J gene TRBJ1-2; 9 positions agree with TRBD1. The CDR3 totals 13 residues. The V gene's germline CDR1 is SQVTM and CDR2 ANQGSEA. V was pared by 7 bases and J by 7 bases, with 10 bases of the junction left unmatched.